This T cell receptor (beta chain) derives from a study of early T cells in non-severe SARS-CoV-2 infection. Study-wide background: Sequencing was performed on bulk RNA from unsorted whole blood, leaving chains unpaired. Whole-study findings and limits: The matching step, a VDJdb search, favored anti-spike CD8 responses and missed private and CD4 specificities.

With V trimmed by 8 bases and J by 6 bases, 6 bases remained unmatched. This CDR3 spans 12 amino acids. Germline V gene sequence: CDR1 ENHRY, CDR2 SYGVKD. Points on this clonotype: No antigen is known for it.

Unique molecular identifiers were affixed to single, distinct cDNA molecules. In TCRdb, the 5' RACE reads were re-called with MiXCR into one record per CDR3 protein. This table holds 100,000 to 140,000 distinct CDR3 sequences, around 10% found once. The receptor's source is an adult who was a healthcare worker with PCR-confirmed SARS-CoV-2 infection or an uninfected control (not recorded which). Input material: whole blood. This chain joins TRBV10-3 and TRBJ1-1; 7 bases fit TRBD1. The CDR3 coding sequence is TGTGCCATCGGTGGACAGGCCTCTGAAGCTTTCTTT. As protein: CAIGGQASEAFF.